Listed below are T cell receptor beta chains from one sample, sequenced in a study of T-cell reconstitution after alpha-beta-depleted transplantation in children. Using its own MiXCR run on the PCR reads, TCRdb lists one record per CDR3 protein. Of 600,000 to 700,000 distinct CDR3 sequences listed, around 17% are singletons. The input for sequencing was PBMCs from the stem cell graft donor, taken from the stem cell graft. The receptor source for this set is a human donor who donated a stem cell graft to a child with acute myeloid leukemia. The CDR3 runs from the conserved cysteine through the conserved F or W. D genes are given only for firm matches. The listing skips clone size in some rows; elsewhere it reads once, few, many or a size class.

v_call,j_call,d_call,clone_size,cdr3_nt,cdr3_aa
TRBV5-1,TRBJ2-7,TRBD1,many,TGCGCCAGCAGCTTGTTGGGACAGGGCGAGCAGTACTTC,CASSLLGQGEQYF
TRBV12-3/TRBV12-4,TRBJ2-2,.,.,TGTGCCAGCAACCCGGGACGTAGGGGCGGGGAGCTGTTTTTT,CASNPGRRGGELFF
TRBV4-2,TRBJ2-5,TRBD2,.,TGTGCCAGCAGCCCGGAAACGACTAGCGGGGGGGTCGGCTCTCAAGAGACCCAGTACTTC,CASSPETTSGGVGSQETQYF
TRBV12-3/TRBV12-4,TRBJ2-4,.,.,TGTGCCAGCAGTCCGGGGGCGGCCAAAAACATTCAGTACTTC,CASSPGAAKNIQYF
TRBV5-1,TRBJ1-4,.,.,TGCGCCAGCAGCTTTGGGCCAGAAAACTACAATGAAAAACTGTTTTTT,CASSFGPENYNEKLFF
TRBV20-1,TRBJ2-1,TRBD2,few,TGCAGTGCTAGAGAGGGGGCCAGCGGGGGGCCCTACAATGAGCAGTTCTTC,CSAREGASGGPYNEQFF
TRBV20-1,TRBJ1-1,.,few,TGCAGTGCTAGAGACGGGGGAAGGGGGATGAACACTGAAGCTTTCTTT,CSARDGGRGMNTEAFF
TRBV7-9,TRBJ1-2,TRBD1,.,TGTGCCAGCAGCTTAGATGGTACAGGGGACAACTATGGCTACACCTTC,CASSLDGTGDNYGYTF
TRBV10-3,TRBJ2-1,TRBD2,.,TGTGCCATACTTATAACCCTTGGGTATCGGACTAGCGGGGGTAACAATGAGCAGTTCTTC,CAILITLGYRTSGGNNEQFF
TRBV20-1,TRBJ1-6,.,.,TGCAGTGCTAGAGATAGGGCGGGCAATTCACCCCTCCACTTT,CSARDRAGNSPLHF
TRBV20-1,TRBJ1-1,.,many,TGCAGTGCTAGAGCACAGATCATGAACACTGAAGCTTTCTTT,CSARAQIMNTEAFF
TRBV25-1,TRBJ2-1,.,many,TGTGCCAGCAGTGCCCCGAACCGCAATGAGCAGTTCTTC,CASSAPNRNEQFF
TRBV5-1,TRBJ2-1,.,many,TGCGCCAGCAGCGCCGGACAGGGACTAAGGGAGCAGTTCTTC,CASSAGQGLREQFF
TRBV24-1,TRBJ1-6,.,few,TGTGCCACCAGTGATCTGCAGGGTAAGGGGTCCGGCTCCTATAATTCACCCCTCCACTTT,CATSDLQGKGSGSYNSPLHF
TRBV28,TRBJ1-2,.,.,TGTGCCAGCAAGATAAACTATGGCTACACCTTC,CASKINYGYTF
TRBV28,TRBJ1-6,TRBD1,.,TGTGCCAGCAGTCGACTACAGGGGTATAATTCACCCCTCCACTTT,CASSRLQGYNSPLHF
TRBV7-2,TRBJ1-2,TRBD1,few,TGTGCCAGCAGCTTAGGACGACAGGGGGACAGTAATGGCTACACCTTC,CASSLGRQGDSNGYTF
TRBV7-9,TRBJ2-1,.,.,TGTGCCAGCAGCTTGCGACTAGTGCCCCCCTACAATGAGCAGTTCTTC,CASSLRLVPPYNEQFF
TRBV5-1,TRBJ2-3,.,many,TGCGCCAGCAGCGCGTCAGATACGCAGTATTTT,CASSASDTQYF
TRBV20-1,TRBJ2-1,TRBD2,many,TGCAGTGCTAGTGGACTAGCGGGGGGGAATGAGCAGTTCTTC,CSASGLAGGNEQFF
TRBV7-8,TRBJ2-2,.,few,TGTGCCAGCAGCTTAGCAGAGAACACCGGGGAGCTGTTTTTT,CASSLAENTGELFF
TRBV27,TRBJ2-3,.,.,TGTGCCAGCAGTTTTGGCAGCCGCACAGATACGCAGTATTTT,CASSFGSRTDTQYF
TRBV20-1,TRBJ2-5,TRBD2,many,TGCAGTGCCCAGATGGGACTAGCGGTCCAAGAGACCCAGTACTTC,CSAQMGLAVQETQYF
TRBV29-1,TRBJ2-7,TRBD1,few,TGCAGCGCTGTGAGGGGACAGGATGCCTACGAGCAGTACTTC,CSAVRGQDAYEQYF
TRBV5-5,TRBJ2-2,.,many,TGTGCCAGCAGCTTGTGGTACACGTTCGCGAACACCGGGGAGCTGTTTTTT,CASSLWYTFANTGELFF
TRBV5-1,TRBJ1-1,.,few,TGCGCCAGCAGCGGGGACGGTTTGAACACTGAAGCTTTCTTT,CASSGDGLNTEAFF
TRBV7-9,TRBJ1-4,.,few,TGTGCCAGCAGTTACCAGCGCCAGGGGCAAAATGAAAAACTGTTTTTT,CASSYQRQGQNEKLFF
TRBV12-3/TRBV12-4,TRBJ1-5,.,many,TGTGCCAGCAGCCGTCAGCTTAATCAGCCCCAGCATTTT,CASSRQLNQPQHF
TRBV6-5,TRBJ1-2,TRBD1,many,TGTGCCAGCAGTCCACCTAAGACAGGGGGAGATGGCTACACCTTC,CASSPPKTGGDGYTF
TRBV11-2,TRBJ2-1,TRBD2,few,TGTGCCAGCAGCTTAGTCGAGACTAGCGGGGGCCGGGGAAATGAGCAGTTCTTC,CASSLVETSGGRGNEQFF
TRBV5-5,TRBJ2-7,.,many,TGTGCCAGCAACCGAGAGGTACACGAGCAGTACTTC,CASNREVHEQYF
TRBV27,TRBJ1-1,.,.,TGTGCCAGCGCCGGAGCGGGGGGCACTGAAGCTTTCTTT,CASAGAGGTEAFF
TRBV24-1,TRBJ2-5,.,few,TGTGCCACCAGTCAATCGGGTACGGGGTGGGAGACCCAGTACTTC,CATSQSGTGWETQYF
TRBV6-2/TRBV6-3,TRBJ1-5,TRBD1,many,TGTGCCAGCAGCCTTTCCTCCCCCGGGACAGGATTTTATAGCAATCAGCCCCAGCATTTT,CASSLSSPGTGFYSNQPQHF
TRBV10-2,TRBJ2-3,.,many,TGCGCCAGTGGACTACCGGCGGATACGCAGTATTTT,CASGLPADTQYF
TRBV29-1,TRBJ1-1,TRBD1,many,TGCAGCGTTTGCACAGGGGCCCACATGAACACTGAAGCTTTCTTT,CSVCTGAHMNTEAFF
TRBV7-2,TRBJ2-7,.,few,TGTGCCAGCAGCAATTCCCGTTACGAGCAGTACTTC,CASSNSRYEQYF
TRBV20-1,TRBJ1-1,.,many,TGCAGTGCTAGAGATCCGAATAGGGGAGGCACTGAAGCTTTCTTT,CSARDPNRGGTEAFF
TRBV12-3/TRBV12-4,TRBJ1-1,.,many,TGTGCCAGCGGGGGGACCCTCGGGAACACTGAAGCTTTCTTT,CASGGTLGNTEAFF
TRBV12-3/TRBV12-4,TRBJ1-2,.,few,TGTGCCAGCAGTTCCGACAGGCCATCTAACTATGGCTACACCTTC,CASSSDRPSNYGYTF
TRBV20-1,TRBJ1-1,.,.,TGCAGTGCCTACCGCGAGGAGGGTGAAGCTTTCTTT,CSAYREEGEAFF
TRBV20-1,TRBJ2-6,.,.,TGCTGTGGCCAAGGGTCCTCTGGGGCCAACGTCCTGACTTTC,CCGQGSSGANVLTF
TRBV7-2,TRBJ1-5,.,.,TGTGCCAGCAGCTTGGACCTTAACTCTATTTTTTCCCAGCATTTT,CASSLDLNSIFSQHF
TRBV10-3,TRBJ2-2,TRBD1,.,TGTGCCATCAGGGAAGACAGGGTCCGTAACACCGGGGAGCTGTTTTTT,CAIREDRVRNTGELFF
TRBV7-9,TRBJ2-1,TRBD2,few,TGTGCCAGCCGGGGACTAGGTCTTTACAATGAGCAGTTCTTC,CASRGLGLYNEQFF
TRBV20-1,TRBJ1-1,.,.,TGCAGTGCTGAGGAGATGAACACTGAAGCTTTCTTT,CSAEEMNTEAFF
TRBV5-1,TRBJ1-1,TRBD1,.,TGCGCCAGCAGCTGGGGACAGGTTCCTGAAGCTTTCTTT,CASSWGQVPEAFF
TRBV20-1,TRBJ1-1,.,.,TGCAGTGCCTTACCTATGATGAACACTGAAGCTTTCTTT,CSALPMMNTEAFF
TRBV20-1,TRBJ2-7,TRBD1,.,TGCAGTGCTTTTCCGGGACAGGGGTACGAGCAGTACTTC,CSAFPGQGYEQYF
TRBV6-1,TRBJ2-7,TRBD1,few,TGTGCCAGCAGAGGGGGACAGGCTGTTTACGAGCAGTACTTC,CASRGGQAVYEQYF
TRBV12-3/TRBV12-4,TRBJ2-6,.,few,TGTGCCAGCAGTTTTAAGACATTGTCTTCTGGGGCCAACGTCCTGACTTTC,CASSFKTLSSGANVLTF
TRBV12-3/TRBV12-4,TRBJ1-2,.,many,TGTGCCAGCAGTTTTTCAGGGGACTATGGCTACACCTTC,CASSFSGDYGYTF